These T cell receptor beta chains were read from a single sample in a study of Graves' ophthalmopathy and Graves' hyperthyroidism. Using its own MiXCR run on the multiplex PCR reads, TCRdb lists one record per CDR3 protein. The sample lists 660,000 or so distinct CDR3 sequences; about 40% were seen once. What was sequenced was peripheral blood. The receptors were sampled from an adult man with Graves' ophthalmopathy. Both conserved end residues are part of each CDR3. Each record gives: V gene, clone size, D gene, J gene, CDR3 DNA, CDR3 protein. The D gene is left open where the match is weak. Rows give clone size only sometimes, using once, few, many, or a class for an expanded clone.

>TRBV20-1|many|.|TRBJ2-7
TGCAGTGCTAGAGATTCCCAGGGTCTCCACGAGCAGTACTTC
CSARDSQGLHEQYF
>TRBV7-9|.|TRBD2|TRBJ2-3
TGTGCCAGCAGCGTAGAGGGGCGGGAGAGCGGTACGCAGTATTTT
CASSVEGRESGTQYF
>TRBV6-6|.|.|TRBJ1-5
TGTGCCAGCCAAGTTACGTCCGGGGTAAGCAATCAGCCCCAGCATTTT
CASQVTSGVSNQPQHF
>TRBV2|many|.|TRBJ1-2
TGTGCCAGCAGTGTCGTACAGGCTCATAACTATGGCTACACCTTC
CASSVVQAHNYGYTF
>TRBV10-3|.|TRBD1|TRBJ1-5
TGTGCCATCAGTGTGGGCCAGGGGGCCAATCAGCCCCAGCATTTT
CAISVGQGANQPQHF
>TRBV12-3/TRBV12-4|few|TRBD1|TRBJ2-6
TGTGCCAGCAGTTTAGCGCCGGACAGGGTTGGGGCCAACGTCCTGACTTTC
CASSLAPDRVGANVLTF
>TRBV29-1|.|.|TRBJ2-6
TGCAGCTCGGACAGCTACTCTGGGGCCAACGTCCTGACTTTC
CSSDSYSGANVLTF
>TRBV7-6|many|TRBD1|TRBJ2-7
TGTGCCAGCAGCTTATACAGGGGGCAACACGAGCAGTACTTC
CASSLYRGQHEQYF
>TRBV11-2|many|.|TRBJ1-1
TGTGCCAGCAGTCCAGGACACCTAAACACTGAAGCTTTCTTT
CASSPGHLNTEAFF
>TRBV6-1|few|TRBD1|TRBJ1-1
TGTGCCAGCGGGTCCCACAGGGGGCGCGGAGGGAACACTGAAGCTTTCTTT
CASGSHRGRGGNTEAFF
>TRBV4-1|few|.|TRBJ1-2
TGCGCCAGCAGCCAAGACCCATGGGGGACGGGTGGCTACACCTTC
CASSQDPWGTGGYTF
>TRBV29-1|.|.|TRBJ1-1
TGCAGCGCCAAGGTTGCGAACACTGAAGCTTTCTTT
CSAKVANTEAFF
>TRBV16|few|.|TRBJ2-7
TGTGCCAGCAGCCAATCACCCGAGGTGGGCTACGAGCAGTACTTC
CASSQSPEVGYEQYF
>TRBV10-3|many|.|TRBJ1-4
TGTGCCATCAGTGAGCGCAGGGATAATGAAAAACTGTTTTTT
CAISERRDNEKLFF
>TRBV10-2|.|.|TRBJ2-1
TGCGCCAGCAGTGAATGGCGGGTCCACAATGAGCAGTTCTTC
CASSEWRVHNEQFF
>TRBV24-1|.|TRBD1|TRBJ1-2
TGTGCTAGGACCGGACAGGCCGCTGGGTATGGCTACACCTTC
CARTGQAAGYGYTF
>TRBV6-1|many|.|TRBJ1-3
TGTGCCAGCAGTGATTCGACGGACACCATATATTTT
CASSDSTDTIYF
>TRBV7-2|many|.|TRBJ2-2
TGTGCCAGCAGCCCCATCACCGGGGAGCTGTTTTTT
CASSPITGELFF
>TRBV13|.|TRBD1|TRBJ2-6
TGCGCCAGCAGCCAAGGCGACAGGGGGCGCAGGAGAGGGGCCAACGTCCTGACTTTC
CASSQGDRGRRRGANVLTF
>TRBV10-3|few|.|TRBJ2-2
TGTGCCATCAGTGAGGCAGCGAACATCGGGGAGCTGTTTTTT
CAISEAANIGELFF
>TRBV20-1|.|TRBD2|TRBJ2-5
TGCAGTGCTCCAGGGACTAGCGAAGAGACCCAGTACTTC
CSAPGTSEETQYF
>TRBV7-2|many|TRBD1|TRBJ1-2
TGTGCCAGCACCTTTTACCGGACAGGGGGCTATGGCTACACCTTC
CASTFYRTGGYGYTF
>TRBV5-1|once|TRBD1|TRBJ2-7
TGCGCCAGCAGCTCCGCCGGGACAGGCTTCTCCTACGAGCAGTACTTC
CASSSAGTGFSYEQYF
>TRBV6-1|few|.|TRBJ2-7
TGTGCCAGTCAGGGACGAGTAATCGGGTACGAGCAGTACTTC
CASQGRVIGYEQYF
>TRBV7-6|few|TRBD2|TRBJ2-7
TGTGCCAGCAGCTTAGCGGGAGCTGGTAGCGGGGGGTTATCCTACGAGCAGTACTTC
CASSLAGAGSGGLSYEQYF
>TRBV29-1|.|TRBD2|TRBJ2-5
TGCAGCTTAGCGACTAGCGGTTACCAAGAGGCCCAGTACTTC
CSLATSGYQEAQYF
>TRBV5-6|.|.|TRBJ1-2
TGTGCCAGCAGCCCTACGACGGGTGTTGGCTACACCTTC
CASSPTTGVGYTF
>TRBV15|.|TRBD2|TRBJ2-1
TGTGCCACCAGTGACGGGACTAGCGCTGTCGATGAGCAGTTCTTC
CATSDGTSAVDEQFF
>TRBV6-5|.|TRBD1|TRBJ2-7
TGTGCCAGCAGTCAAACGGACAGGGGGCTGGGGGAGCAGTACTTC
CASSQTDRGLGEQYF
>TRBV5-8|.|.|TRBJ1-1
TGTGCCAGCAGCTTGTGGAGATTGCGGGACACTGAAGCTTTCTTT
CASSLWRLRDTEAFF